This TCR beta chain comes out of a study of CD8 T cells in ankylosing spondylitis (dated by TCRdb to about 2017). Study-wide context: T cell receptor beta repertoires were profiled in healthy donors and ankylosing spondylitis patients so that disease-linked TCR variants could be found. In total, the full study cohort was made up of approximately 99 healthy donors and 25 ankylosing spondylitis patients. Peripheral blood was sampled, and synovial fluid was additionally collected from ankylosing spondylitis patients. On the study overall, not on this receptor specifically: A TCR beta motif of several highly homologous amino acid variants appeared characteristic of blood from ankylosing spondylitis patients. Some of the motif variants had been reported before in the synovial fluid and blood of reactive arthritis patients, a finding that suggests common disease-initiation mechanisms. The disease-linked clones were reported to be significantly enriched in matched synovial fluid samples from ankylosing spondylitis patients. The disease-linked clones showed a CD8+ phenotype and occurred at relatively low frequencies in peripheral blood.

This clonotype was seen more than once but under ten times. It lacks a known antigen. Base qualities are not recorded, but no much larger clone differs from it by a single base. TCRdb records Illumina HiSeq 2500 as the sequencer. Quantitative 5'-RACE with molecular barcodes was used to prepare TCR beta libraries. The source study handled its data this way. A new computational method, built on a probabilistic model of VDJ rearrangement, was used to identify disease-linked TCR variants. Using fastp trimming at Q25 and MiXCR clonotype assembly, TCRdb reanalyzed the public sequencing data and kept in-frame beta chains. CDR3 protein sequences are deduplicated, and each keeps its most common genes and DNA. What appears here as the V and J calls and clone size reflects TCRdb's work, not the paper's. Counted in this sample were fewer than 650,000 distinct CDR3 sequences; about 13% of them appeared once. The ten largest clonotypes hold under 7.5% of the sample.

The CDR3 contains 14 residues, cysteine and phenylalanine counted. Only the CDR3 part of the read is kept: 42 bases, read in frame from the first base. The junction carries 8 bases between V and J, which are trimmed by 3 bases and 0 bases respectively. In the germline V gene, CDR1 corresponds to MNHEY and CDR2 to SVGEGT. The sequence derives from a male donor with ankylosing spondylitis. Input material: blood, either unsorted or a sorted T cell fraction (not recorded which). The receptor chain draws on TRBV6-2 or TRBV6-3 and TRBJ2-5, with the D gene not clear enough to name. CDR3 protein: CASSYGPYQETQYF. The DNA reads TGTGCCAGCAGTTATGGTCCATACCAAGAGACCCAGTACTTC.